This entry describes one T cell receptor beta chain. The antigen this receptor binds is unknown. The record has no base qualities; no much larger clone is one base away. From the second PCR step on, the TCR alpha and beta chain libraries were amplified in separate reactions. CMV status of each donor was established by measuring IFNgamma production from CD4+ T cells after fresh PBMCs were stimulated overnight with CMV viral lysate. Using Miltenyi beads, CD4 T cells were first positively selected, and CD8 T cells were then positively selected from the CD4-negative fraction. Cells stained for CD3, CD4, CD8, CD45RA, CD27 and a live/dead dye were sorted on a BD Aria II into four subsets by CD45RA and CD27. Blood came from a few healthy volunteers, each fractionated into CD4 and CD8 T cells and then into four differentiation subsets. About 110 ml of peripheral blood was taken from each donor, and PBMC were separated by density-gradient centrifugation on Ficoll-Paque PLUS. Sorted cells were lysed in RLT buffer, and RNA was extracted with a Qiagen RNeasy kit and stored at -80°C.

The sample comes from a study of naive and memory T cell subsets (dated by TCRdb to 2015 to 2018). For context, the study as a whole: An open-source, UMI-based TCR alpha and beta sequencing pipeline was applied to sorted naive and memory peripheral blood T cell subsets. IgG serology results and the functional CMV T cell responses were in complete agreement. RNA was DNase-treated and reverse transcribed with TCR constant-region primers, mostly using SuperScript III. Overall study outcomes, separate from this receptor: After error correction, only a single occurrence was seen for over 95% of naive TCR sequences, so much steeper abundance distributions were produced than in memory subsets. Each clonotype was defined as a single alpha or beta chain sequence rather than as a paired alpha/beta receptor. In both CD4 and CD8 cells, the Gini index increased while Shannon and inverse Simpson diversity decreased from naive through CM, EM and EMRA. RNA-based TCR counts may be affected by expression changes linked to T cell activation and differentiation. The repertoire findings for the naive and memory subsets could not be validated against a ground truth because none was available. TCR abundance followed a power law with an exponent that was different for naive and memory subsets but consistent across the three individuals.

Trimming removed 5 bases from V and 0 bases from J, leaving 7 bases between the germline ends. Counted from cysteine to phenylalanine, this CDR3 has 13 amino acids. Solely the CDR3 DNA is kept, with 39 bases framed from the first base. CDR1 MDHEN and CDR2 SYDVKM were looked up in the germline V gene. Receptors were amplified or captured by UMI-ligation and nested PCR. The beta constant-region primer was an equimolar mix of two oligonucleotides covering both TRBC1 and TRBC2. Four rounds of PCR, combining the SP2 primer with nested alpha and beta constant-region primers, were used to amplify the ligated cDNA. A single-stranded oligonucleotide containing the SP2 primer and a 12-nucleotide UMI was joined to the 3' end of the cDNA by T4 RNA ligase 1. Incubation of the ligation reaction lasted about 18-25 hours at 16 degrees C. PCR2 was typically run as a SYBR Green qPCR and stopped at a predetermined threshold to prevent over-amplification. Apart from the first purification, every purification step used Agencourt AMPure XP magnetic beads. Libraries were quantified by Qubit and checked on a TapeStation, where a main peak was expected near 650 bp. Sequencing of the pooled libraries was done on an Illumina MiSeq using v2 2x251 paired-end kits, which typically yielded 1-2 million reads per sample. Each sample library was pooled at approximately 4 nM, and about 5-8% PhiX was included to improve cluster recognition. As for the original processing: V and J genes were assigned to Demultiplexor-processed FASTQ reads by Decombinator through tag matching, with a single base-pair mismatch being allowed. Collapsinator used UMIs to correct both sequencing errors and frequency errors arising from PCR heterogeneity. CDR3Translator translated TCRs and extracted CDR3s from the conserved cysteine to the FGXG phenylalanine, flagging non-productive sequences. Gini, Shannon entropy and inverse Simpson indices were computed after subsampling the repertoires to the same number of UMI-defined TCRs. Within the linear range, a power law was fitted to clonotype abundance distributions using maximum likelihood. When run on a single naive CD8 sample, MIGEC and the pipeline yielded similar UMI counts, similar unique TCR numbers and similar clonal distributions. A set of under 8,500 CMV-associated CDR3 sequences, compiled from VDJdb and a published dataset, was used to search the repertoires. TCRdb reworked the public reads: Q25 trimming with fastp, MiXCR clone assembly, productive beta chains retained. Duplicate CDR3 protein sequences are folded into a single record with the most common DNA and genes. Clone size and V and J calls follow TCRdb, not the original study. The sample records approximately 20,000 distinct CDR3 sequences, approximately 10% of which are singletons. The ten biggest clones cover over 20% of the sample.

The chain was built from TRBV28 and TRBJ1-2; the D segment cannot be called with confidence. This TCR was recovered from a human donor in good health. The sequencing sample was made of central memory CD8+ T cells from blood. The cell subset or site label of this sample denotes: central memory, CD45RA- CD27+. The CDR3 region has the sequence CASSGLANYGYTF. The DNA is TGTGCCAGCAGTGGGTTAGCTAACTATGGCTACACCTTC.